The sequence of this TCR beta chain was determined in a study of T-cell memory formation after mild COVID-19. Turning to the study itself: TCR clusters mostly belonged to single donors. Study-level results: What remained unconfirmed was the SARS-CoV-2 specificity of second-wave clones peaking on day 37.

A word on this clonotype: Its target is unknown.

MiXCR, run by TCRdb on the 5' RACE reads, gives a single entry per CDR3 protein. The table lists a few hundred thousand distinct CDR3 sequences, approximately 27% of them singletons, with approximately 12% in the top ten. V lost 3 bases to trimming and J lost 7 bases, with 15 bases between them. The germline V gene has CDR1 SNHLY and CDR2 FYNNEI. The CDR3 is 14 residues long. The sequencing input was PBMCs or a T cell subset sorted from them (not recorded which). The V gene is TRBV2, the J gene TRBJ1-1; D is unresolved. The TCR was taken from an adult woman who had mild COVID-19 (a few samples of this study predate the infection). Cell type and time point are not known. In nucleotides, the CDR3 is TGTGCCAGCAGTGAGGTTTATAGGATATATGAAGCTTTCTTT. This gives the protein CASSEVYRIYEAFF. Combining the CDR3 with reference TRBV2 and TRBJ1-1 gives the whole variable domain EPEVTQTPSHQVTQMGQEVILRCVPISNHLYFYWYRQILGQKVEFLVSFYNNEISEKSEIFDDQFSVERPDGSNFTLKIRSTKLEDSAMYFCASSEVYRIYEAFFGQGTRLTVV.